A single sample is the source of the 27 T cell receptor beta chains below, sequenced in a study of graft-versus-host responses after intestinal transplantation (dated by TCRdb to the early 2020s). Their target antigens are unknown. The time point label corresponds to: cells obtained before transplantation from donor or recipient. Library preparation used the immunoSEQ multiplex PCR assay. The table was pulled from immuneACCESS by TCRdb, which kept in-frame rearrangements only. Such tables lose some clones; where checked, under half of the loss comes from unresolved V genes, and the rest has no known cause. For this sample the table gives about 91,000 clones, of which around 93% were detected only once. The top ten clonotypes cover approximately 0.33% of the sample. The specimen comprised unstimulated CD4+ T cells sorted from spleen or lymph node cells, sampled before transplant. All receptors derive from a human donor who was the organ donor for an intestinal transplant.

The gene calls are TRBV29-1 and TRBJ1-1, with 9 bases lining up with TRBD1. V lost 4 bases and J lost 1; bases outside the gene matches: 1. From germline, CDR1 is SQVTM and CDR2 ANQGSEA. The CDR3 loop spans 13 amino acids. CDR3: CSVAGQGNTEAFF. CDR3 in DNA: TGCAGCGTTGCGGGACAGGGGAACACTGAAGCTTTCTTT.

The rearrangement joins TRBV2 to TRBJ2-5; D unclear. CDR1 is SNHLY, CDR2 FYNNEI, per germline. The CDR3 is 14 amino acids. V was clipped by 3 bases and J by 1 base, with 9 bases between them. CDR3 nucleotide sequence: TGTGCCAGCAGTGATTTGAACAGCCAAGAGACCCAGTACTTC. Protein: CASSDLNSQETQYF.

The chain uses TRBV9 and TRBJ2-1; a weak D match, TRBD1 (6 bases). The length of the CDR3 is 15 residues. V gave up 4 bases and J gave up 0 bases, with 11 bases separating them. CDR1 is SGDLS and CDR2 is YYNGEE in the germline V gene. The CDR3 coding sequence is TGTGCCAGCAGCCGAGGGGGTAGCTCCTACAATGAGCAGTTCTTC. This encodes CASSRGGSSYNEQFF. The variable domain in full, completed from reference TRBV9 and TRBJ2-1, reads DSGVTQTPKHLITATGQRVTLRCSPRSGDLSVYWYQQSLDQGLQFLIQYYNGEERAKGNILERFSAQQFPDLHSELNLSSLELGDSALYFCASSRGGSSYNEQFFGPGTRLTVL.

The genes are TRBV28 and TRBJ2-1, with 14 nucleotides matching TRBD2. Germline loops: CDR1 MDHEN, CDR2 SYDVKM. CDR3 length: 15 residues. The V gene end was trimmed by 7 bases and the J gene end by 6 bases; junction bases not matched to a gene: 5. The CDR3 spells CASIVTSGGGNEQFF. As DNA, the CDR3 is TGTGCCAGCATTGTGACTAGCGGGGGGGGCAATGAGCAGTTCTTC.

This CDR3 is CASSRPTGPNLNTEAFF. CDR3 nucleotide sequence: TGTGCCAGCAGCCGCCCGACAGGGCCGAATTTGAACACTGAAGCTTTCTTT. The V gene is TRBV5-4, the J gene TRBJ1-1; 7 bases map to TRBD1. CDR1 is SGHNT, CDR2 YYREEE, per germline (reference sequence). This CDR3 has 17 amino acids. Trimming took 4 bases from V and 0 from J; bases not matched to a gene: 12.

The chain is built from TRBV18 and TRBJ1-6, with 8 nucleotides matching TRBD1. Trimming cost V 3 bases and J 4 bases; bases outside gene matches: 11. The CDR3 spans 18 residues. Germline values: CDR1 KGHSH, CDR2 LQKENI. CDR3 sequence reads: CASSPQSRQGSYNSPLHF. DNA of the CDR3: TGTGCCAGCTCACCCCAAAGTCGACAGGGGAGTTATAATTCACCCCTCCACTTT.

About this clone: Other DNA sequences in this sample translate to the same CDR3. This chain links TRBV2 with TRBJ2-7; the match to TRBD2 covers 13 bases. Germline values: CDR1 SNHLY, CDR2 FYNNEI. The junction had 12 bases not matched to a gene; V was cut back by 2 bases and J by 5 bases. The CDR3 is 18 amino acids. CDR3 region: CASSERGTSGRVRDEQYF. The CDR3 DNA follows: TGTGCCAGCAGTGAAAGGGGCACTAGCGGGAGGGTAAGGGACGAGCAGTACTTC.

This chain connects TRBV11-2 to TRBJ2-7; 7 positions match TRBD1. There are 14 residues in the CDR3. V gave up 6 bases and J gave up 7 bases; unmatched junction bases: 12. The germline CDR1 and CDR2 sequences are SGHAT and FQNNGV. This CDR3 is CASSYDRVVGEQYF. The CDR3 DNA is TGTGCCAGCAGTTACGACAGGGTGGTAGGGGAGCAGTACTTC. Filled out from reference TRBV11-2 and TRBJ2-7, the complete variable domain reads EAGVAQSPRYKIIEKRQSVAFWCNPISGHATLYWYQQILGQGPKLLIQFQNNGVVDDSQLPKDRFSAERLKGVDSTLKIQPAKLEDSAVYLCASSYDRVVGEQYFGPGTRLTVT.

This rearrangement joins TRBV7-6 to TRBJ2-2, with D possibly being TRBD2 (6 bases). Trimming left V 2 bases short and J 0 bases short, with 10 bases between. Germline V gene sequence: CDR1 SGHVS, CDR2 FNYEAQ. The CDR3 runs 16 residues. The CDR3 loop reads CASSLRDSTNTGELFF. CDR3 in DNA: TGTGCCAGCAGCTTACGGGACTCGACGAACACCGGGGAGCTGTTTTTT.

The DNA for the CDR3 is TGTGCCAGCAGTGAATACCTTCGTGGGGAGGGCACAGATACGCAGTATTTT. Amino acid sequence: CASSEYLRGEGTDTQYF. This chain uses TRBV25-1 with TRBJ2-3; a possible D gene is TRBD2 (6 bases). This CDR3 region has 17 residues. Germline V lookup: CDR1 MGHDK, CDR2 SYGVNS. Deletions cut 0 bases from V and 1 base from J, with 14 bases between. Supplemented by reference TRBV25-1 and TRBJ2-3, the full variable domain reads EADIYQTPRYLVIGTGKKITLECSQTMGHDKMYWYQQDPGMELHLIHYSYGVNSTEKGDLSSESTVSRIRTEHFPLTLESARPSHTSQYLCASSEYLRGEGTDTQYFGPGTRLTVL.

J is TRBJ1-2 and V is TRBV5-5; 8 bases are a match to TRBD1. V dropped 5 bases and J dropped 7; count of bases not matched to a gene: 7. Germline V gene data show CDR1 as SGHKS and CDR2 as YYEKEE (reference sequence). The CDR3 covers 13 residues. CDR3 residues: CASSTTGVSGYTF. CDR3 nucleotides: TGTGCCAGCAGTACGACAGGGGTCTCTGGCTACACCTTC.

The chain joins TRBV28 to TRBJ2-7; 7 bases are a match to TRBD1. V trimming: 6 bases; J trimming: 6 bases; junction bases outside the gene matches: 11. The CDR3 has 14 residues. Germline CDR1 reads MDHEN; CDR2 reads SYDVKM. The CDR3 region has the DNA TGTGCCAGCAGAGCAGGGGACAGAGGGGGCGAGCAGTACTTC. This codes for CASRAGDRGGEQYF.

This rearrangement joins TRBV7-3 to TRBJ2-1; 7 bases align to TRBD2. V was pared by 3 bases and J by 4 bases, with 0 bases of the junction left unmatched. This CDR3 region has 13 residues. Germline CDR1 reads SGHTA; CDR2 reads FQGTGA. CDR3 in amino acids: CASSLGLYNEQFF. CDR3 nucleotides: TGTGCCAGCAGCTTGGGACTATACAATGAGCAGTTCTTC.

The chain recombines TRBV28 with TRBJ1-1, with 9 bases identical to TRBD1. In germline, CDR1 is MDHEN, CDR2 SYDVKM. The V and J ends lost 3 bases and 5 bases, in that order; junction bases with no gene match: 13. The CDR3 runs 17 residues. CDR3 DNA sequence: TGTGCCAGCAGTTTCCCATTTATAAGGACAGGGGAGACTGAAGCTTTCTTT. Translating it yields CASSFPFIRTGETEAFF.

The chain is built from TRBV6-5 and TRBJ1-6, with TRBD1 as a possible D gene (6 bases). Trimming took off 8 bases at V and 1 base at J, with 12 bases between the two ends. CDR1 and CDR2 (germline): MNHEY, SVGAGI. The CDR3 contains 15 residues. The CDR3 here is CASQGLGSYNSPLHF. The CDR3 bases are TGTGCCAGCCAGGGGTTAGGGTCCTATAATTCACCCCTCCACTTT.

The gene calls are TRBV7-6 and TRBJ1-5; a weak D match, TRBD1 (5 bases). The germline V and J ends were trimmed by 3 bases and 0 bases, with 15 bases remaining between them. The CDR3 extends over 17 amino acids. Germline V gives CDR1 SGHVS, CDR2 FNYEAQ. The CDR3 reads CASSLGPVFYSNQPQHF. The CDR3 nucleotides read TGTGCCAGCAGCTTGGGGCCAGTTTTTTATAGCAATCAGCCCCAGCATTTT.

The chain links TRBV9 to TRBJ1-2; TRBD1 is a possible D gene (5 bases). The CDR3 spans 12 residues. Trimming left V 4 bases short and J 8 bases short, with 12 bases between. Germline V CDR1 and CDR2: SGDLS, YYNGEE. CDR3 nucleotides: TGTGCCAGCAGCAAGGTCAGGGCCGGCTACACCTTC. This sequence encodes CASSKVRAGYTF.

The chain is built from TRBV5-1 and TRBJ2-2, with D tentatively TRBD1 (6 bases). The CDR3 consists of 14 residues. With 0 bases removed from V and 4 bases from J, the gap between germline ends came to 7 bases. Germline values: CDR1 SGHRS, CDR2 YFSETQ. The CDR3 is CASSLGQATGELFF. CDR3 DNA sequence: TGCGCCAGCAGCTTGGGACAGGCCACCGGGGAGCTGTTTTTT. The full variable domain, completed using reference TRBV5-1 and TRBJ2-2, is KAGVTQTPRYLIKTRGQQVTLSCSPISGHRSVSWYQQTPGQGLQFLFEYFSETQRNKGNFPGRFSGRQFSNSRSEMNVSTLELGDSALYLCASSLGQATGELFFGEGSRLTVL.

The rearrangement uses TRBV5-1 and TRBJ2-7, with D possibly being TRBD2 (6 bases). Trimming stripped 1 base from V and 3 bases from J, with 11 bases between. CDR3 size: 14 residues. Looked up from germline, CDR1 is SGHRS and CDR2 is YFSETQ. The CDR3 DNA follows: TGCGCCAGCAGCTTGAGGGACTCCATCTACGAGCAGTACTTC. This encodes CASSLRDSIYEQYF. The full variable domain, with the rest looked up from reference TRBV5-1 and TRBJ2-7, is KAGVTQTPRYLIKTRGQQVTLSCSPISGHRSVSWYQQTPGQGLQFLFEYFSETQRNKGNFPGRFSGRQFSNSRSEMNVSTLELGDSALYLCASSLRDSIYEQYFGPGTRLTVT.

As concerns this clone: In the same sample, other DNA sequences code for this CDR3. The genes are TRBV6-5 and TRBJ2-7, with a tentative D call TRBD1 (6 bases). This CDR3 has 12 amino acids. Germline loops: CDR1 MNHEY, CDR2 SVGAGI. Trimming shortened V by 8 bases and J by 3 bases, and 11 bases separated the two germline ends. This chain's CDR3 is CASSRGIYEQYF. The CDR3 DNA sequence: TGTGCCAGCTCCAGGGGCATCTACGAGCAGTACTTC.

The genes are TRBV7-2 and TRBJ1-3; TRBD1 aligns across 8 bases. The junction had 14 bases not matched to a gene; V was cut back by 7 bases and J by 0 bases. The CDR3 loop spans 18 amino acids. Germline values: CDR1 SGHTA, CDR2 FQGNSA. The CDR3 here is CASNSARDRPLSGNTIYF. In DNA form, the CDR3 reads TGTGCCAGCAACTCGGCCAGGGACAGGCCCCTCTCTGGAAACACCATATATTTT.

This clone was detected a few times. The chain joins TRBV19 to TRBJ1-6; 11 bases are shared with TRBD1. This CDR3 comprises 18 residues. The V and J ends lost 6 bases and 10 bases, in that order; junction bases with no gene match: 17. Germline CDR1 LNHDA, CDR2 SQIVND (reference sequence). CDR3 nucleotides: TGTGCCAGTAGCCCGGACAGGGGGCGCTCCCGGTGGCCCTCACCCCTCCACTTT. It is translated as CASSPDRGRSRWPSPLHF.

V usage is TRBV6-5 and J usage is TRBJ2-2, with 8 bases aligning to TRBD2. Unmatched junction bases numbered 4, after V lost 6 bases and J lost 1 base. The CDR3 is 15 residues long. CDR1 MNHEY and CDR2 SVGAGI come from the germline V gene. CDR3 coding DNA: TGTGCCAGCAGCCTAGCGGGTCTGAACACCGGGGAGCTGTTTTTT. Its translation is CASSLAGLNTGELFF.

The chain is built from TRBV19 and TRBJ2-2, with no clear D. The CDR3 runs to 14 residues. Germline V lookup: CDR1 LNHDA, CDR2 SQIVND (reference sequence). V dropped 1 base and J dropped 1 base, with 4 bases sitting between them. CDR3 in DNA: TGTGCCAGTAGTATAGGACAGAACACCGGGGAGCTGTTTTTT. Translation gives CASSIGQNTGELFF. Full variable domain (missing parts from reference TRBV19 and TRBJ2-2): DGGITQSPKYLFRKEGQNVTLSCEQNLNHDAMYWYRQDPGQGLRLIYYSQIVNDFQKGDIAEGYSVSREKKESFPLTVTSAQKNPTAFYLCASSIGQNTGELFFGEGSRLTVL.

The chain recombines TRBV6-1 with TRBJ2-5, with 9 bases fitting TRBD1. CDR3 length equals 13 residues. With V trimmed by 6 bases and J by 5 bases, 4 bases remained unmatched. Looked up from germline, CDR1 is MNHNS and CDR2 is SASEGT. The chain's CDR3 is CASRRDRVETQYF. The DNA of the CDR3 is TGTGCCAGCAGGAGGGACAGGGTGGAGACCCAGTACTTC.

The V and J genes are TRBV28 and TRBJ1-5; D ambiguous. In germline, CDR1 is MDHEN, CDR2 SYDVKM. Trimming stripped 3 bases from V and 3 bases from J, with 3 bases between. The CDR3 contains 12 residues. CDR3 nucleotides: TGTGCCAGCAGTTTGGCCAATCAGCCCCAGCATTTT. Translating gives CASSLANQPQHF.

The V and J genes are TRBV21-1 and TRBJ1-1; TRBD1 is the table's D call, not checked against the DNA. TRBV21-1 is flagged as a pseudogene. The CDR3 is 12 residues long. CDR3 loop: CATDRANTEAFF. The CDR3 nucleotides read TGTGCTACTGACAGGGCCAACACTGAAGCTTTCTTT.